Below, one T cell receptor beta chain is given with its context. This entry belongs to a study of blood T cell repertoires in COVID-19. Study at large: Italy, Spain and the United States were the sources of the convalescent and acute COVID-19 samples. T cells, B-cell-depleted T cells, or PBMCs supplied cDNA or gDNA.

V shed 4 bases and J 4 bases; nucleotides not matched to a gene: 8. Germline CDR1 reads LNHDA; CDR2 reads SQIVND (reference sequence). CDR3 length equals 16 residues. Only in-frame clones appear in the TCRdb table, and some are missing; sequencing was by immunoSEQ multiplex PCR. The sample records more than 200,000 clones, around nine tenths being singletons. This receptor was taken from a woman aged 55-69 years with COVID-19, enrolled during active disease. The rearrangement links TRBV19 to TRBJ1-5, with 9 bases that match TRBD1. The sample consisted of peripheral blood. CDR3 nucleotides: TGTGCCAGTAGTACCAAGGGACAGGGTTTGAATCAGCCCCAGCATTTT. It specifies CASSTKGQGLNQPQHF. Combining the CDR3 with reference TRBV19 and TRBJ1-5 gives the whole variable domain DGGITQSPKYLFRKEGQNVTLSCEQNLNHDAMYWYRQDPGQGLRLIYYSQIVNDFQKGDIAEGYSVSREKKESFPLTVTSAQKNPTAFYLCASSTKGQGLNQPQHFGDGTRLSIL.